The T cell receptor beta chain under discussion was sequenced for a study of blood T cell repertoires in COVID-19. Looking at the study overall: COVID-19 samples from acute and convalescent phases originated in the United States, Italy and Spain. T cells, B-cell-depleted T cells, or PBMCs supplied cDNA or gDNA.

Source study methods: Nucleated cell number was recorded as an estimate derived from reference gene primer amplification. The data were produced by immunoSEQ multiplex PCR, yet TCRdb's version contains in-frame clones alone and is incomplete. The V and J calls and clone size come from that table; D and trimming were worked out from the DNA. This table has 55,000 to 85,000 clones, over 75% appearing once. The sequence was collected from a woman aged 18-29 years with acute or convalescent COVID-19. Specimen: peripheral blood.

The CDR3 region has the DNA TGTGCCAGCAATTCGGCTTTCCCCCTAGGCTATGGCTACACCTTC. As protein: CASNSAFPLGYGYTF. V usage is TRBV28 and J usage is TRBJ1-2, with D unclear. Germline CDR1 is MDHEN and CDR2 is SYDVKM. V was trimmed by 7 bases and J by 4 bases, leaving 19 bases between them. The CDR3 loop spans 15 amino acids.